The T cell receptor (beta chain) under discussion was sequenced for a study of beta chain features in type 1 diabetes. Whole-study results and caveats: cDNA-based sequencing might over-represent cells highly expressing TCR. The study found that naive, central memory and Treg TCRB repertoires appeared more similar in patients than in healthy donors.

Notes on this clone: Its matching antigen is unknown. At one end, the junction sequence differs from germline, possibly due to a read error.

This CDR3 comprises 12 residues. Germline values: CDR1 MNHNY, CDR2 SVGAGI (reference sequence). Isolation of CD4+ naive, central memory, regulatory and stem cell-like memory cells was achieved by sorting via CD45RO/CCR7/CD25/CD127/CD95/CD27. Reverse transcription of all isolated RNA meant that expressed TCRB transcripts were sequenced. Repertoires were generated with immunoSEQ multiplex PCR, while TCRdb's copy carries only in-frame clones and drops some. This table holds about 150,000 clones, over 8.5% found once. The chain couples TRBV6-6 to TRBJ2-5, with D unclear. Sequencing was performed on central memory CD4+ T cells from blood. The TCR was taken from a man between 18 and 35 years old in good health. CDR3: CAISQGLETQYF. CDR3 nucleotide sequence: TGTGCCATCAGTCAAGGATTGGAGACCCAGTACTTC.